This T cell receptor (beta chain) was identified in a study of CD8+ T cells in alopecia areata. There are 15 residues in the CDR3. CDR1 and CDR2 from the germline V gene are SGHTA and FQGNSA. V was cut by 1 base and J by 0 bases, with 10 bases left in between. As for treatment: oral pan-JAK inhibitor, 5-10 mg twice daily. Extraction of RNA preceded its reverse transcription into cDNA, which served as the sequencing template. Here immunoSEQ multiplex PCR was the method, and the copy in TCRdb shows in-frame clones only, minus some. Of fewer than 100,000 clones in the sample, 50% to 75% were seen once. Study-wide results and limits: While tofacitinib was given, many expanded lesional clones persisted in scalp and blood.

For this clone: Its antigen is currently unknown.

Sequencing was performed on CD8+ T cells sorted from blood, taken at week 4, from a patient treated with tofacitinib. This TCR was recovered from a human donor with alopecia areata. This chain connects TRBV7-2 to TRBJ2-7, with no clear D. The CDR3 spells CASSLDATSSYEQYF. The CDR3 nucleotides read TGTGCCAGCAGCTTAGACGCAACGAGCTCCTACGAGCAGTACTTC. Based on the CDR3 plus reference TRBV7-2 and TRBJ2-7, the full variable domain is GAGVSQSPSNKVTEKGKDVELRCDPISGHTALYWYRQSLGQGLEFLIYFQGNSAPDKSGLPSDRFSAERTGGSVSTLTIQRTQQEDSAVYLCASSLDATSSYEQYFGPGTRLTVT.